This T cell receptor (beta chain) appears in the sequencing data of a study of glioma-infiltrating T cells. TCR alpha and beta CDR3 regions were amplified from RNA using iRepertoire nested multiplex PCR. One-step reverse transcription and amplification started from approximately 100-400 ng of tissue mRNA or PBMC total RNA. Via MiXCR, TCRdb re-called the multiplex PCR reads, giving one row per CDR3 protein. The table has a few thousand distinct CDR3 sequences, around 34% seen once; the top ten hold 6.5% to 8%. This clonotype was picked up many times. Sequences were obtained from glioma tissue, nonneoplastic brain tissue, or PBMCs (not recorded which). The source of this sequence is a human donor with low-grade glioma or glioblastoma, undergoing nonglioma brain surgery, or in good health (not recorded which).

This CDR3 reads CASSLFSGANVLTF. The CDR3 region has the DNA TGTGCCAGCAGTTTATTTTCTGGGGCCAACGTCCTGACTTTC. V gene TRBV27 combines with J gene TRBJ2-6; D not resolved. In germline, CDR1 is MNHEY, CDR2 SMNVEV (reference sequence). V lost 1 base, J lost 1 base, and 2 bases lay in between. The CDR3 loop spans 14 amino acids.